One sample yielded the 4 T cell receptor beta chains listed below, sequenced in a study of shared clonotypes between healthy human individuals. Profiled with immunoSEQ multiplex PCR; TCRdb holds only in-frame clones, not every one. Of some 2.1 million clones listed, approximately 95% are singletons. Sample: naive CD4+ T cells sorted from blood. Subset denoted: CD45RA+ positively selected. These receptors were taken from a man between 18 and 29 years old in good health.

In this sample, this clone turned up once. V and J are TRBV5-4 and TRBJ2-3; TRBD2 agrees at 10 bases. Per the germline V gene, CDR1 is SGHNT and CDR2 is YYREEE (reference sequence). V was clipped by 4 bases and J by 8 bases; unmatched bases: 13. CDR3 size: 16 residues. The CDR3 here is CASSGGGLAVPGTQYF. In DNA form, the CDR3 reads TGTGCCAGCAGCGGAGGAGGACTAGCGGTTCCGGGTACGCAGTATTTT.

The chain has TRBV7-9 and TRBJ1-5; perhaps TRBD1 as D (5 bases). Trimming cost V 1 base and J 6 bases, with 16 bases left between them. The CDR3 has 16 amino acids. CDR1 and CDR2 (germline): SEHNR, FQNEAQ (reference sequence). The CDR3, as DNA: TGTGCCAGCAGCTTAGGTGTATCGGGGCCGGGTCAGCCCCAGCATTTT. Amino acid sequence: CASSLGVSGPGQPQHF. Based on the CDR3 plus reference TRBV7-9 and TRBJ1-5, the full variable domain is DTGVSQNPRHKITKRGQNVTFRCDPISEHNRLYWYRQTLGQGPEFLTYFQNEAQLEKSRLLSDRFSAERPKGSFSTLEIQRTEQGDSAMYLCASSLGVSGPGQPQHFGDGTRLSIL.

The genes are TRBV7-2 and TRBJ1-4; 7 bases line up with TRBD1. The ends lost 3 bases at V and 7 bases at J; junction bases unmatched: 8. Per the germline V gene, CDR1 is SGHTA and CDR2 is FQGNSA. This CDR3 is built from 15 residues. DNA of the CDR3: TGTGCCAGCAGCTTGCGACAGGGAAAAAGTGAAAAACTGTTTTTT. As protein: CASSLRQGKSEKLFF.

The chain employs TRBV7-9 and TRBJ1-4; D uncertain. Trimming took 5 bases from V and 0 from J, leaving 10 bases between them. CDR1 is SEHNR and CDR2 is FQNEAQ in the germline V gene (reference sequence). This CDR3 has 15 residues. CDR3 in amino acids: CASSPPGATNEKLFF. CDR3 sequence (DNA): TGTGCCAGCAGCCCACCGGGCGCAACTAATGAAAAACTGTTTTTT.